Following are 25 T cell receptor beta chains from one sample sequenced in a study of T cells after yellow fever vaccination. TCRdb itself ran the 5' RACE reads through MiXCR, one entry per CDR3 protein. Of about 260,000 distinct CDR3 sequences in the sample, 10% to 15% were seen once. Sequencing used CD4+ T cells sorted from PBMCs, obtained 45 days after the yellow fever booster vaccination. These receptors originate from a man younger than 45 who received the YFV17D yellow fever vaccine.

The V gene is TRBV7-9, the J gene TRBJ2-5; 7 bases are shared with TRBD2. In germline, CDR1 is SEHNR, CDR2 FQNEAQ (reference sequence). J lost 7 bases, V lost 5 bases, and 10 bases had no gene match. This CDR3 is 14 amino acids long. CDR3 bases: TGTGCCAGCAGCAGCCGTAACGGGGGGAGGACCCAGTACTTC. This translates into CASSSRNGGRTQYF.

In this sample, this clonotype turned up a few times. This CDR3 is CASSRLAGVSGDRDTQYF. The CDR3 DNA reads as TGTGCCAGCAGCCGACTAGCGGGAGTAAGCGGTGACAGAGATACGCAGTATTTT. J is TRBJ2-3 and V is TRBV11-2; the match to TRBD2 covers 12 bases. The CDR3 consists of 18 residues. CDR1 and CDR2 from the germline V gene are SGHAT and FQNNGV. V lost 5 bases and J lost 5; bases outside the gene matches: 14.

This rearrangement joins TRBV20-1 to TRBJ2-7; unclear D gene. V lost 6 bases and J lost 5, with 11 bases in between. The germline CDR1 and CDR2 sequences are DFQATT and SNEGSKA (reference sequence). The CDR3 is made up of 11 amino acids. The CDR3 nucleotides are TGCAGTGCGCCAAACCTGGACGAGCAGTACTTC. Translating gives CSAPNLDEQYF.

The chain recombines TRBV20-1 with TRBJ2-5; D may be TRBD2 (7 bases). Germline CDR1 DFQATT, CDR2 SNEGSKA (reference sequence). CDR3 length: 14 residues. Trimming took off 4 bases at V and 1 base at J, with 13 bases between the two ends. CDR3 amino acids: CSATVGGGQETQYF. CDR3 coding DNA: TGCAGTGCTACCGTGGGAGGGGGCCAAGAGACCCAGTACTTC.

This clonotype has a count of ten or more. The chain carries TRBV10-2 and TRBJ2-4; D gene uncertain. The CDR3 spans 11 residues. V dropped 4 bases and J dropped 8 bases, with 6 bases sitting between them. Germline-derived CDR1 and CDR2 are WSHSY and SAAADI. CDR3 in DNA: TGCGCCAGCAGTGTGGCGGACATTCAGTACTTC. As protein: CASSVADIQYF.

The chain couples TRBV10-3 to TRBJ2-2; D possibly corresponds to TRBD2 (6 bases). CDR3 size: 15 residues. Trimming removed 6 bases from V and 0 bases from J, with 11 bases in between. Germline loops: CDR1 ENHRY, CDR2 SYGVKD. As DNA, the CDR3 is TGTGCCATCAGGGCGGGAAGCGCGAACACCGGGGAGCTGTTTTTT. It specifies CAIRAGSANTGELFF.

This clonotype was observed a few times. J is TRBJ1-6 and V is TRBV12-3 or TRBV12-4; D remains ambiguous. There are 14 residues in the CDR3. Trimming removed 5 bases from V and 5 bases from J, with 10 bases in between. The CDR3 DNA reads TGTGCCAGCAGTGCCTCCGGAGATAATTCACCCCTCCACTTT. It codes for CASSASGDNSPLHF.

This clonotype was seen more than once but under ten times. The rearrangement joins TRBV6-1 to TRBJ1-4, with 9 bases matching TRBD1. The junction had 5 bases not matched to a gene; V was cut back by 7 bases and J by 8 bases. Germline CDR1 reads MNHNS; CDR2 reads SASEGT. This CDR3 has 13 residues. CDR3 protein: CASKQGAREKLFF. DNA of the CDR3: TGTGCCAGCAAACAGGGGGCGAGGGAAAAACTGTTTTTT.

The CDR3 DNA reads as TGTGCCAGCAGATCTACTGGCGGGGACACTGAAGCTTTCTTT. It translates to CASRSTGGDTEAFF. The chain combines TRBV12-3 or TRBV12-4 with TRBJ1-1; D unclear. Trimming left V 6 bases short and J 3 bases short, with 14 bases between. This CDR3 is built from 14 residues.

The J gene is TRBJ2-3, the V gene TRBV20-1; 11 bases fit TRBD2. CDR1 DFQATT and CDR2 SNEGSKA come from the germline V gene (reference sequence). V shed 0 bases, J shed 0 bases, and the junction held 2 bases outside the gene matches. There are 16 residues in the CDR3. The CDR3: CSARDWTSGSTDTQYF. The CDR3 DNA reads TGCAGTGCTAGAGATTGGACTAGCGGGAGCACAGATACGCAGTATTTT.

This clonotype was counted only a few times. The chain uses TRBV12-3 or TRBV12-4 and TRBJ2-3; 7 nucleotides align to TRBD2. J lost 3 bases, V lost 6 bases, and 15 bases had no gene match. The CDR3 loop spans 17 amino acids. CDR3 protein: CASSLSRGRAGTDTQYF. The CDR3 DNA reads as TGTGCCAGCAGCCTCTCTCGTGGGAGGGCTGGGACAGATACGCAGTATTTT.

There are a few counts of this clonotype. J is TRBJ2-2 and V is TRBV10-1; 12 bases fit TRBD2. The CDR3 spans 15 residues. Losses at the gene ends were 5 bases for V and 6 bases for J; bases not matched to a gene: 4. The germline V gene has CDR1 WNHNN and CDR2 SYGVQD (reference sequence). As DNA, the CDR3 is TGCGCCAGCAGTAAAGGACTAGCGGGACCCGGGGAGCTGTTTTTT. As protein: CASSKGLAGPGELFF.

The J gene is TRBJ2-2, the V gene TRBV7-2, with D perhaps matching TRBD1 (5 bases). Trimming removed 5 bases from V and 0 bases from J, with 16 bases in between. Germline V gives CDR1 SGHTA, CDR2 FQGNSA. The CDR3 sequence is 17 residues long. CDR3 nucleotide sequence: TGTGCCAGCAGCGTCGACAGACCTCTCGCGAACACCGGGGAGCTGTTTTTT. Amino acids: CASSVDRPLANTGELFF.

The chain joins TRBV5-1 to TRBJ2-1; D unclear. CDR1 is SGHRS, CDR2 YFSETQ, per germline. Deletions cut 3 bases from V and 5 bases from J, with 9 bases between. The CDR3 contains 13 residues. Here the CDR3 reads CASSYGHNNEQFF. CDR3 DNA: TGCGCCAGCAGCTACGGCCACAACAATGAGCAGTTCTTC.

Worth noting for this clonotype: Mismatch with germline at one junction end may stem from a read error. This chain connects TRBV7-7 to TRBJ2-2; no definite D call. Germline V gene sequence: CDR1 SSHAT, CDR2 FNYEAQ (reference sequence). The CDR3 spans 13 residues. The CDR3 spells CASSQTHTGELFF. CDR3 DNA sequence: TGTGCTAGCAGCCAGACACACACCGGGGAGCTGTTTTTT.

This clonotype was recorded a few times. The chain is built from TRBV12-3 or TRBV12-4 and TRBJ2-5; D assignment may be TRBD1 or TRBD2 (5 bases each). The V end lost 7 bases, the J end lost 4 bases, and 16 bases lay between the germline ends. This CDR3 contains 14 residues. The DNA for the CDR3 is TGTGCCAGCACCGAAAGGCAGGGACGAGAGACCCAGTACTTC. This encodes CASTERQGRETQYF.

This clonotype was detected only a few times. The V call is TRBV15, the J call TRBJ1-1, with D possibly being TRBD1 (5 bases). Looked up from germline, CDR1 is LNHNV and CDR2 is YYDKDF (reference sequence). The CDR3 is made up of 12 amino acids. V dropped 3 bases and J dropped 10 bases, with 12 bases sitting between them. The CDR3 sequence: CATSSTGEVAFF. The CDR3 region has the DNA TGTGCCACCAGCAGTACGGGGGAAGTAGCTTTCTTT.

This clonotype was seen a few times. The J gene is TRBJ2-4, the V gene TRBV2; D remains unclear. Germline loops: CDR1 SNHLY, CDR2 FYNNEI. The ends were cut back, 4 bases at V and 1 base at J, with 11 bases in the middle. The CDR3 has 15 residues. The CDR3 sequence: CASSALRAAKNIQYF. The CDR3 region has the DNA TGTGCCAGCAGTGCTTTACGAGCCGCCAAAAACATTCAGTACTTC.

This clonotype occurred a few times. This chain joins TRBV5-1 and TRBJ2-1; tentative D call: TRBD2 (5 bases). Germline V gives CDR1 SGHRS, CDR2 YFSETQ. The CDR3 spans 16 residues. Trimming took 4 bases from V and 6 from J, leaving 20 bases between them. CDR3: CASSITTSGVLNEQFF. The DNA of the CDR3 is TGCGCCAGCAGCATTACTACTAGTGGTGTGCTCAATGAGCAGTTCTTC.

This clonotype was detected a few times. The V call is TRBV27, the J call TRBJ2-2; a weak D match, TRBD1 (5 bases). Germline CDR1 is MNHEY and CDR2 is SMNVEV (reference sequence). Between the trimmed V and J ends, which lost 2 bases and 5 bases, there was a span of 15 bases. There are 16 residues in the CDR3. CDR3 residues: CASSLDRGSRTGELFF. CDR3 coding DNA: TGTGCCAGCAGTTTAGATAGGGGCTCGAGGACCGGGGAGCTGTTTTTT.

This clonotype was detected only a few times. The chain couples TRBV7-2 to TRBJ2-3; D uncertain. The CDR3 contains 15 residues. CDR1 and CDR2 from the germline V gene are SGHTA and FQGNSA. Trimming pared 2 bases from V and 1 base from J, leaving 10 bases between. CDR3 amino acids: CASSLPGYGTDTQYF. The DNA for the CDR3 is TGTGCCAGCAGCTTACCGGGTTACGGCACAGATACGCAGTATTTT.

This chain joins TRBV20-1 and TRBJ2-5; the D gene is possibly TRBD1 (5 bases). V was cut by 7 bases and J by 2 bases, with 11 bases left in between. Looked up from germline, CDR1 is DFQATT and CDR2 is SNEGSKA (reference sequence). The CDR3 length is 12 residues. For the CDR3, the DNA is TGCAGTGGTTCAGGGCTACAAGAGACCCAGTACTTC. Protein: CSGSGLQETQYF.

This chain connects TRBV7-2 to TRBJ2-3; D might be TRBD2 (5 bases). CDR3 length equals 16 residues. V shed 1 base and J shed 1 base, with 12 bases lying between them. The germline gives CDR1 SGHTA, CDR2 FQGNSA. Written as DNA, the CDR3 is TGTGCCAGCAGCTTAGGTGGAGGAGGACGCACAGATACGCAGTATTTT. Protein product: CASSLGGGGRTDTQYF. The variable domain in full, completed from reference TRBV7-2 and TRBJ2-3, reads GAGVSQSPSNKVTEKGKDVELRCDPISGHTALYWYRQSLGQGLEFLIYFQGNSAPDKSGLPSDRFSAERTGGSVSTLTIQRTQQEDSAVYLCASSLGGGGRTDTQYFGPGTRLTVL.

The chain combines TRBV7-9 with TRBJ2-7; D gene unclear. V lost 7 bases, J lost 0 bases, and 7 bases lay in between. Germline V gene lookup returns CDR1 SEHNR and CDR2 FQNEAQ (reference sequence). The CDR3 has 12 amino acids. The DNA for the CDR3 is TGTGCCAGCACCCCGGGCTCCTACGAGCAGTACTTC. It yields the protein CASTPGSYEQYF.

This clonotype appeared a few times. The V and J genes are TRBV12-3 or TRBV12-4 and TRBJ2-4, with D hard to call. The CDR3 is 16 residues long. With 4 bases removed from V and 1 base from J, the gap between germline ends came to 14 bases. Here the CDR3 reads CASSSSSLGAKNIQYF. The CDR3, as DNA: TGTGCCAGCAGTTCGAGCTCCCTGGGGGCCAAAAACATTCAGTACTTC.